Shown below are 31 T cell receptor beta chains from a single sample sequenced in a study of shared T cell receptors in the human thymus. Assay: immunoSEQ multiplex PCR; the TCRdb copy retains only in-frame clones and omits some. The data show under 850,000 clones, around nine tenths seen once. The data were also submitted as part of a second study, on human thymus T cells.

The specimen was thymocytes. These receptors all stem from a boy under two years old with a congenital heart defect.

The chain combines TRBV5-1 with TRBJ2-7; 7 nucleotides line up with TRBD1. The junction had 6 bases not matched to a gene; V was cut back by 4 bases and J by 2 bases. CDR3 size: 14 residues. Germline CDR1 is SGHRS and CDR2 is YFSETQ. The CDR3 reads CASSPWDRTYEQYF. The CDR3 DNA reads as TGCGCCAGCAGCCCGTGGGACAGAACCTACGAGCAGTACTTC.

This chain connects TRBV5-6 to TRBJ2-2, with D possibly matching TRBD2 (6 bases). V was cut by 0 bases and J by 2 bases, with 11 bases left in between. Germline V CDR1 and CDR2: SGHDT, YYEEEE. The CDR3 sequence is 16 residues long. CDR3: CASSLGGDSNTGELFF. The CDR3 nucleotides read TGTGCCAGCAGCTTGGGGGGGGACTCTAACACCGGGGAGCTGTTTTTT.

V gene TRBV2 combines with J gene TRBJ1-1, with D perhaps TRBD1 (6 bases). Germline assignment: CDR1 SNHLY and CDR2 FYNNEI. V was shortened by 8 bases and J by 9 bases, with 10 bases between the two germline ends. The CDR3 contains 10 residues. The CDR3 region has the DNA TGTGCCAGCGGTGGGGGGCAAGCTTTCTTT. Residues: CASGGGQAFF. Combining the CDR3 with reference TRBV2 and TRBJ1-1 gives the whole variable domain EPEVTQTPSHQVTQMGQEVILRCVPISNHLYFYWYRQILGQKVEFLVSFYNNEISEKSEIFDDQFSVERPDGSNFTLKIRSTKLEDSAMYFCASGGGQAFFGQGTRLTVV.

The chain uses TRBV4-3 and TRBJ2-7; 7 positions match TRBD1. After removal of 3 bases from V and 5 bases from J, the junction contained 10 bases not matched to a gene. Germline-derived CDR1 and CDR2 are LGHNA and YSLEER. The CDR3 covers 15 residues. The CDR3 region is CASSQRDSFLDEQYF. The DNA of the CDR3 is TGCGCCAGCAGCCAGAGGGACAGCTTTTTAGACGAGCAGTACTTC.

This clone was detected only a few times. The chain recombines TRBV4-1 with TRBJ1-4; 7 nucleotides line up with TRBD1. Germline V gene sequence: CDR1 MGHRA, CDR2 YSYEKL. With V trimmed by 3 bases and J by 8 bases, 9 bases remained unmatched. The CDR3 length is 15 residues. For the CDR3, the DNA is TGCGCCAGCAGCCACTTCCCGGGACAGCAGGAAAAACTGTTTTTT. It codes for CASSHFPGQQEKLFF.

This chain joins TRBV6-1 and TRBJ2-7; perhaps TRBD2 as D (6 bases). Germline V lookup: CDR1 MNHNS, CDR2 SASEGT. This CDR3 spans 19 amino acids. Trimming stripped 4 bases from V and 0 bases from J, with 25 bases between. Written as DNA, the CDR3 is TGTGCCAGCAGTGCTAGTTATGGGCCTGCTAGCGACAGCTCCTACGAGCAGTACTTC. Translating it yields CASSASYGPASDSSYEQYF.

The V and J genes are TRBV6-5 and TRBJ2-7, with TRBD1 as a possible D gene (5 bases). The CDR3 spans 14 residues. Germline V gene data show CDR1 as MNHEY and CDR2 as SVGAGI. V gave up 6 bases and J gave up 3 bases, with 15 bases separating them. CDR3 in amino acids: CASRKGVSDYEQYF. The CDR3 region has the DNA TGTGCCAGCAGGAAAGGGGTCAGCGACTACGAGCAGTACTTC.

Note on this clone: At one boundary the junction diverges from the germline segment, which might be a read error. The chain recombines TRBV29-1 with TRBJ2-7; 14 bases are shared with TRBD2. The CDR3 is made up of 20 amino acids. Germline loops: CDR1 SQVTM, CDR2 ANQGSEA. The CDR3 sequence is CNVERYNHSGTSGSSYEQYF. The DNA of the CDR3 is TGCAACGTTGAACGGTACAATCACAGCGGGACTAGCGGGAGCTCCTACGAGCAGTACTTC.

The genes are TRBV28 and TRBJ2-5; D remains unclear. Germline loops: CDR1 MDHEN, CDR2 SYDVKM. The V gene lost 6 bases and the J gene lost 5 bases, with 13 bases spanning the gap. The CDR3 extends over 13 amino acids. In DNA, the CDR3 is TGTGCCAGCAGGACTCCCCCTTGGGAGACCCAGTACTTC. Protein product: CASRTPPWETQYF.

DNA of the CDR3: TGTGCCAGCAGTAAACAGGGGTCAAGCAATCAGCCCCAGCATTTT. Protein: CASSKQGSSNQPQHF. The genes are TRBV6-5 and TRBJ1-5; 7 bases are a match to TRBD1. CDR1 and CDR2 (germline): MNHEY, SVGAGI. With 5 bases clipped from V and 1 base from J, the junction kept 5 bases outside the gene matches. This CDR3 has 15 amino acids.

This clone was detected a few times. The chain has TRBV28 and TRBJ1-3; D might be TRBD1 (5 bases). V was pared by 3 bases and J by 8 bases, with 14 bases between. The CDR3 is 14 residues long. Germline V lookup: CDR1 MDHEN, CDR2 SYDVKM. The CDR3 bases are TGTGCCAGCAGTTTCGGCTACCTAGGGGACACCATATATTTT. Amino acid sequence: CASSFGYLGDTIYF. Complete variable domain (other parts from reference TRBV28 and TRBJ1-3): DVKVTQSSRYLVKRTGEKVFLECVQDMDHENMFWYRQDPGLGLRLIYFSYDVKMKEKGDIPEGYSVSREKKERFSLILESASTNQTSMYLCASSFGYLGDTIYFGEGSWLTVV.

The chain uses TRBV28 and TRBJ2-3, with 8 bases fitting TRBD2. J lost 2 bases, V lost 2 bases, and 9 bases had no gene match. The V gene's germline CDR1 is MDHEN and CDR2 SYDVKM. CDR3 length equals 17 residues. CDR3 protein: CASSLPSQRGITDTQYF. The CDR3 DNA follows: TGTGCCAGCAGTTTACCCTCCCAGCGGGGGATCACAGATACGCAGTATTTT.

V gene TRBV7-9 combines with J gene TRBJ2-3; a possible D gene is TRBD1 (5 bases). The CDR3 has 15 residues. From germline, CDR1 is SEHNR and CDR2 FQNEAQ (reference sequence). With 5 bases removed from V and 4 bases from J, the gap between germline ends came to 16 bases. The CDR3 region is CASSPGPQVADTQYF. CDR3 DNA: TGTGCCAGCAGCCCCGGGCCACAGGTTGCAGATACGCAGTATTTT.

This clone was counted a few times. The rearrangement uses TRBV7-6 and TRBJ2-2, with 8 nucleotides matching TRBD2. Germline V lookup: CDR1 SGHVS, CDR2 FNYEAQ. The CDR3 sequence is 15 residues long. V dropped 5 bases and J dropped 3; count of bases not matched to a gene: 5. In DNA form, the CDR3 reads TGTGCCAGCAGCCCCGGGACTAGGTACACCGGGGAGCTGTTTTTT. It translates to CASSPGTRYTGELFF.

The chain carries TRBV27 and TRBJ2-5; maybe TRBD1 (6 bases). Looked up from germline, CDR1 is MNHEY and CDR2 is SMNVEV (reference sequence). The CDR3 sequence is 15 residues long. V lost 5 bases, J lost 8 bases, and 21 bases lay in between. This CDR3 is CASSRLDSPQYTQYF. For the CDR3, the DNA is TGTGCCAGCAGTCGCCTGGACAGCCCGCAGTATACCCAGTACTTC.

J is TRBJ2-1 and V is TRBV5-1; tentative D call: TRBD2 (6 bases). V was shortened by 5 bases and J by 3 bases, with 21 bases between the two germline ends. CDR1 and CDR2 from the germline V gene are SGHRS and YFSETQ. The CDR3 has 17 residues. CDR3 nucleotide sequence: TGCGCCAGCAGACATTGGGGGGAGAGAGCGAACTACAATGAGCAGTTCTTC. This gives the protein CASRHWGERANYNEQFF.

V and J are TRBV6-1 and TRBJ1-2, with D unresolved. Germline CDR1 and CDR2: MNHNS and SASEGT. The CDR3 runs to 12 residues. V lost 5 bases, J lost 8 bases, and 12 bases lay in between. This CDR3 is CASSSGSRGYTF. CDR3 nucleotide sequence: TGTGCCAGCAGTTCGGGGTCCAGGGGCTACACCTTC.

The chain recombines TRBV4-2 with TRBJ2-2; D is unclear. Between the trimmed V and J ends, which lost 5 bases and 0 bases, there was a span of 7 bases. CDR1 is LGHNA, CDR2 YNFKEQ, per germline. The CDR3 spans 14 residues. CDR3 region: CASSGPPNTGELFF. Here the CDR3 DNA reads TGTGCCAGCAGCGGGCCCCCGAACACCGGGGAGCTGTTTTTT.

The genes are TRBV6-1 and TRBJ2-7; 9 nucleotides match TRBD1. Germline lookup yields CDR1 MNHNS and CDR2 SASEGT. CDR3 size: 17 residues. The V gene end was trimmed by 0 bases and the J gene end by 7 bases; junction bases not matched to a gene: 13. The CDR3 reads CASSEALHRGRPGEQYF. CDR3 coding DNA: TGTGCCAGCAGTGAAGCGCTTCACAGGGGGCGACCGGGGGAGCAGTACTTC.

This rearrangement joins TRBV15 to TRBJ1-4; D is possibly TRBD1 (6 bases). With 1 base removed from V and 7 bases from J, the gap between germline ends came to 16 bases. Germline values: CDR1 LNHNV, CDR2 YYDKDF (reference sequence). The CDR3 sequence is 16 residues long. CDR3 DNA: TGTGCCACCAGCAGAGTCCTCCACAGGGTCGGTGAAAAACTGTTTTTT. Translated: CATSRVLHRVGEKLFF.

This rearrangement joins TRBV20-1 to TRBJ1-2; D not resolved. The germline V gene encodes CDR1 DFQATT and CDR2 SNEGSKA (reference sequence). Trimming stripped 3 bases from V and 8 bases from J, with 10 bases between. This CDR3 is built from 11 residues. DNA of the CDR3: TGCAGTGCTAGGCCAGGTAAGGGCTACACCTTC. It translates to CSARPGKGYTF.

The V call is TRBV5-1, the J call TRBJ2-3; no firm D call. CDR1 and CDR2 from the germline V gene are SGHRS and YFSETQ. The CDR3 is 12 residues long. Deletions cut 2 bases from V and 3 bases from J, with 4 bases between. The CDR3 region has the DNA TGCGCCAGCAGCTTCCTGACAGATACGCAGTATTTT. Amino acids: CASSFLTDTQYF. The variable domain in full, completed from reference TRBV5-1 and TRBJ2-3, reads KAGVTQTPRYLIKTRGQQVTLSCSPISGHRSVSWYQQTPGQGLQFLFEYFSETQRNKGNFPGRFSGRQFSNSRSEMNVSTLELGDSALYLCASSFLTDTQYFGPGTRLTVL.

The sample holds a few counts of this clone. The chain links TRBV6-1 to TRBJ2-5; 7 bases fit TRBD2. The end of the DNA is better explained by TRBJ2-7, so the J call may be wrong. Germline V gene data show CDR1 as MNHNS and CDR2 as SASEGT. This CDR3 contains 14 residues. CDR3 loop: CASTRAGDGYEQYF. The DNA of the CDR3 is TGTGCCAGCACTCGCGCGGGAGATGGGTACGAGCAGTACTTC.

The CDR3 region is CASSENWREDMETQYF. Written as DNA, the CDR3 is TGTGCCAGCAGTGAAAACTGGCGGGAGGATATGGAGACCCAGTACTTC. This rearrangement joins TRBV2 to TRBJ2-5; 8 nucleotides align to TRBD2. Germline lookup yields CDR1 SNHLY and CDR2 FYNNEI. This CDR3 is built from 16 residues. V shed 2 bases and J 5 bases; nucleotides not matched to a gene: 10.

The rearrangement uses TRBV27 and TRBJ2-6, with a weak D call TRBD2 (5 bases). The V and J ends lost 5 bases and 0 bases respectively, with 17 bases between them. From germline, CDR1 is MNHEY and CDR2 SMNVEV (reference sequence). This CDR3 has 18 amino acids. This chain's CDR3 is CASSPFGVLSSGANVLTF. CDR3 bases: TGTGCCAGCAGTCCCTTCGGGGTCCTGAGCTCTGGGGCCAACGTCCTGACTTTC.

The rearrangement joins TRBV6-1 to TRBJ2-2, with D possibly TRBD1 on 5 matching bases. The CDR3 loop spans 14 amino acids. The V end lost 9 bases, the J end lost 6 bases, and 17 bases lay between the germline ends. Germline CDR1 reads MNHNS; CDR2 reads SASEGT. CDR3 coding DNA: TGTGCCAGTCTCAAGGCAGGGTTGGCCGGGGAGCTGTTTTTT. Encoded protein: CASLKAGLAGELFF.

J is TRBJ2-7 and V is TRBV6-6; 9 bases line up with TRBD2. CDR3 length: 15 amino acids. CDR1 and CDR2 (germline): MNHNY, SVGAGI (reference sequence). Trimming took 5 bases from V and 4 from J; bases not matched to a gene: 9. The CDR3 reads CASSVTGTSPYEQYF. CDR3 in DNA: TGTGCCAGCAGTGTCACCGGGACTAGCCCATACGAGCAGTACTTC.

This rearrangement joins TRBV5-8 to TRBJ1-4; perhaps TRBD1 as D (5 bases). Germline assignment: CDR1 SGHTS and CDR2 YDEGEE. The CDR3 extends over 12 amino acids. V was cut by 6 bases and J by 7 bases, with 10 bases left in between. The CDR3 reads CASNPGGEKLFF. The CDR3 DNA reads as TGTGCCAGCAACCCCGGGGGTGAAAAACTGTTTTTT.

This sequence joins TRBV11-3 and TRBJ2-5; D not certain. Germline values: CDR1 SGHNT, CDR2 YENEEA. This CDR3 has 14 residues. V was pared by 2 bases and J by 2 bases, with 9 bases between. As DNA, the CDR3 is TGTGCCAGCAGCTTAATTGCGATACAAGAGACCCAGTACTTC. Protein sequence: CASSLIAIQETQYF.

The chain uses TRBV20-1 and TRBJ1-2; the match to TRBD1 covers 8 bases. The V gene's germline CDR1 is DFQATT and CDR2 SNEGSKA (reference sequence). The CDR3 has 11 residues. Trimming cost V 5 bases and J 7 bases; bases outside gene matches: 3. The chain's CDR3 is CSARRGLGYTF. The CDR3 coding sequence is TGCAGTGCTCGCAGGGGGCTTGGCTACACCTTC.

V usage is TRBV12-5 and J usage is TRBJ2-1; D gene ambiguous. Trimming left V 0 bases short and J 4 bases short, with 10 bases between. Germline V CDR1 and CDR2: LGHNT, FRNRAP. CDR3 length equals 15 residues. CDR3 DNA sequence: TGTGCTAGTGGTTTGGTAACAGTAGTATACAATGAGCAGTTCTTC. As protein: CASGLVTVVYNEQFF.